The rows below give T cell receptor beta chains drawn from one sample of a study of tumor-infiltrating lymphocytes in glioblastoma multiforme. In TCRdb, the multiplex PCR reads were re-called with MiXCR into one record per CDR3 protein. The sample has nearly 15,000 distinct CDR3 sequences, over 65% seen once; the top ten hold about 40%. Input material: brain tumor tissue. The source is a male donor with glioblastoma. Each CDR3 is given without its conserved first and last residue. Expanded clones are given a class, and other clones once, few, many or no size at all.

cdr3_aa	cdr3_length	j_call	v_call	clone_size
ASSEGGPYKQY	11	TRBJ2-7	TRBV28	many
ASSHGKLGGQF	11	TRBJ2-1	TRBV6-2/TRBV6-3	NA
ASSSGRGNEQY	11	NA	TRBV11-2	NA
SASPPGQGNSPLH	13	TRBJ1-6	TRBV20-1	NA
ASSEAVGGSLEQY	13	TRBJ2-7	TRBV6-1	NA
TSSAEAEDEQF	11	TRBJ2-1	TRBV11-2	NA
ASSPATGQETQY	12	TRBJ2-5	TRBV11-2	few
ASSPRAANEKLF	12	TRBJ1-4	TRBV13	medium-sized
SVVRVGTDTQY	11	TRBJ2-3	TRBV29-1	few
ASSLVGGGTDTQY	13	TRBJ2-3	TRBV11-2	NA
ASSLARGHSYNEQF	14	TRBJ2-1	TRBV12-3/TRBV12-4	NA
SVEAWNTRELS	11	TRBJ2-2	TRBV29-1	NA
SARGGGGLGPEAF	13	TRBJ1-1	TRBV20-1	few
ASSLIQGVAS	10	TRBJ1-1	TRBV11-2	few
ASKRGPHLSNQPQH	14	TRBJ1-5	TRBV11-3	NA
AISRRAANEKLF	12	TRBJ1-4	TRBV13	NA
ASTWEVANEQF	11	TRBJ2-1	TRBV11-1	NA
ASSLGASGAPFASKTQY	17	TRBJ2-5	TRBV12-3/TRBV12-4	few
SVEGLPGRTYEQY	13	TRBJ2-7	TRBV29-1	few
ARSLMATDRGELF	13	TRBJ2-2	TRBV11-1	NA
SSSLMAADTGELF	13	TRBJ2-2	TRBV11-1	NA
ASSYSGQFTTEAF	13	TRBJ1-1	TRBV6-5	medium-sized
ASRAGTTGELF	11	TRBJ2-2	TRBV10-1	medium-sized
ASSRQGIGEQY	11	TRBJ2-7	TRBV6-5	NA
SASSSREQY	9	TRBJ2-7	TRBV20-1	once
SVAWRDEQY	9	TRBJ2-7	TRBV29-1	NA
ASSLAVLAGRGEAF	14	TRBJ1-1	TRBV13	NA
VSSQVTRVYFGANVLT	16	TRBJ2-6	TRBV4-2	NA